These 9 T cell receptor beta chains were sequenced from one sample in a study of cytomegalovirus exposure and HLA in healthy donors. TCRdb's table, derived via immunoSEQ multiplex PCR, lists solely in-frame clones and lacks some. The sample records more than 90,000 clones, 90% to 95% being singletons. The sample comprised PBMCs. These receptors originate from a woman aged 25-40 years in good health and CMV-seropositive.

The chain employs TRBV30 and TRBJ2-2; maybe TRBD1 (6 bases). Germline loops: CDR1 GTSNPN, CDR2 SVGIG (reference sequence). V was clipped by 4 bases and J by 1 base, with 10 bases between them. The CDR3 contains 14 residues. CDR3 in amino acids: CAWTGVVNTGELFF. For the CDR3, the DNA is TGTGCCTGGACAGGGGTTGTGAACACCGGGGAGCTGTTTTTT. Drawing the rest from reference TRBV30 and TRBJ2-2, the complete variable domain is SQTIHQWPATLVQPVGSPLSLECTVEGTSNPNLYWYRQAAGRGLQLLFYSVGIGQISSEVPQNLSASRPQDRQFILSSKKLLLSDSGFYLCAWTGVVNTGELFFGEGSRLTVL.

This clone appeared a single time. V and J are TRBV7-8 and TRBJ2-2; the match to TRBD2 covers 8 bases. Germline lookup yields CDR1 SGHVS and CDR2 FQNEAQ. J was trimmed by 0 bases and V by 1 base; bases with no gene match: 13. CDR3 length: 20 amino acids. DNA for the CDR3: TGTGCCAGCAGCTTAGTTAACCTAGGGGTAGCGGGAACGAACACCGGGGAGCTGTTTTTT. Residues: CASSLVNLGVAGTNTGELFF.

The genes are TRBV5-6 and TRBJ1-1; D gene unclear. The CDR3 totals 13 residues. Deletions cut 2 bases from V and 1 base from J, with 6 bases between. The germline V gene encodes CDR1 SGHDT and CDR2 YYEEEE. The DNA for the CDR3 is TGTGCCAGCAGCTTCCGGGAGAACACTGAAGCTTTCTTT. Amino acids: CASSFRENTEAFF.

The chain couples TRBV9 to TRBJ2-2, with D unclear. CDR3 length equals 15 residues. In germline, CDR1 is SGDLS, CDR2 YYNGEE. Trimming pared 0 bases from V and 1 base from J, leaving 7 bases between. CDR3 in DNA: TGTGCCAGCAGCGTAGCAACAGTGAACACCGGGGAGCTGTTTTTT. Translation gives CASSVATVNTGELFF.

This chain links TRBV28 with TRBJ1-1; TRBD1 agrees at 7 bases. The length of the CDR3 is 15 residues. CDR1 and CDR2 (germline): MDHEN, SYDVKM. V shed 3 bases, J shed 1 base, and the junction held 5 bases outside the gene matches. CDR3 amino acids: CASSFHRQGNTEAFF. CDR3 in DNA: TGTGCCAGCAGTTTCCACCGACAGGGGAACACTGAAGCTTTCTTT.

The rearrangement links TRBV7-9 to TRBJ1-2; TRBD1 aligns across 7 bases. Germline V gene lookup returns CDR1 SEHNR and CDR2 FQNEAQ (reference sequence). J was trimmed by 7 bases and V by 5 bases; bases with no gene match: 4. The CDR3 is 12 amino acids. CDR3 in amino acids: CASSPNRGGYTF. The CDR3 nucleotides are TGTGCCAGCAGCCCAAACAGGGGTGGCTACACCTTC.

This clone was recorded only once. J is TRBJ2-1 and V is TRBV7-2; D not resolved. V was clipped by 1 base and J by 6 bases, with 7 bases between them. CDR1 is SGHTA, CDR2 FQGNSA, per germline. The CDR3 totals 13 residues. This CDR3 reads CASSLDRRNEQFF. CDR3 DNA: TGTGCCAGCAGCTTAGATCGTCGCAATGAGCAGTTCTTC.

The CDR3 spells CASSLGTVAGNTIYF. The DNA of the CDR3 is TGTGCCAGCAGCTTGGGCACGGTTGCCGGAAACACCATATATTTT. The V and J genes are TRBV5-6 and TRBJ1-3; D remains unclear. Trimming removed 0 bases from V and 4 bases from J, with 11 bases in between. This CDR3 is 15 amino acids long. Looked up from germline, CDR1 is SGHDT and CDR2 is YYEEEE.

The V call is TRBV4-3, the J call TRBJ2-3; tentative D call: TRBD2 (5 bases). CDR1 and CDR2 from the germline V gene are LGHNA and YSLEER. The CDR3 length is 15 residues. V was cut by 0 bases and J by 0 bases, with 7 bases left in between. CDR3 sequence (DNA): TGCGCCAGCAGCCAAGAGCAGCGGAGCACAGATACGCAGTATTTT. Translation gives CASSQEQRSTDTQYF.